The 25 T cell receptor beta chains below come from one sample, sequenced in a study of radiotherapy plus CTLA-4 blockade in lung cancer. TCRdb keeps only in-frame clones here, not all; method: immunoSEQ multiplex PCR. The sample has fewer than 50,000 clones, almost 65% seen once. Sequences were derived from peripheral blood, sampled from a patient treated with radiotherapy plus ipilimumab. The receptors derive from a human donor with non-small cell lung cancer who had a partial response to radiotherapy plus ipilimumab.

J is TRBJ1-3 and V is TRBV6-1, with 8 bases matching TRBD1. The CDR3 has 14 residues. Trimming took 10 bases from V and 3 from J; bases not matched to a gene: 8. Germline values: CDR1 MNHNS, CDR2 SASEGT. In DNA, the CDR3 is TGTGCCATCCTTGGGACAGGCGGTGGAAACACCATATATTTT. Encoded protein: CAILGTGGGNTIYF.

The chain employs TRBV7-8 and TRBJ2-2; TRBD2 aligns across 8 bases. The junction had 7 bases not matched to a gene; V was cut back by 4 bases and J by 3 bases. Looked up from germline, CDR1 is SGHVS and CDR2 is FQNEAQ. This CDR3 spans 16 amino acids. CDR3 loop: CASSSEGRGDTGELFF. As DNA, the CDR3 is TGTGCCAGCAGCTCTGAGGGGCGGGGGGACACCGGGGAGCTGTTTTTT. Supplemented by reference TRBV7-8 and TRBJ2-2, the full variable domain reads GAGVSQSPRYKVAKRGQDVALRCDPISGHVSLFWYQQALGQGPEFLTYFQNEAQLDKSGLPSDRFFAERPEGSVSTLKIQRTQQEDSAVYLCASSSEGRGDTGELFFGEGSRLTVL.

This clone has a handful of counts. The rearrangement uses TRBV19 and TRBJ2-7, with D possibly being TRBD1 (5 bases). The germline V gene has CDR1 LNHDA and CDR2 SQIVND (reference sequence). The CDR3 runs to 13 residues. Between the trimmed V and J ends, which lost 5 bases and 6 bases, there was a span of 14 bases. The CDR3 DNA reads TGTGCCAGTAGTCCACAGGCACCGGGCGAGCAGTACTTC. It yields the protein CASSPQAPGEQYF.

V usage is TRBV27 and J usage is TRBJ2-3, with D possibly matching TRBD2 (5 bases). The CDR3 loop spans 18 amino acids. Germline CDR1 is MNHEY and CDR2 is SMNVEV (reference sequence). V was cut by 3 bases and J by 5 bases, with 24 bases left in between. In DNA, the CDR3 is TGTGCCAGCAGTTTGGATTGGAGGAGCCCCTCGAATGAAGATACGCAGTATTTT. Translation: CASSLDWRSPSNEDTQYF.

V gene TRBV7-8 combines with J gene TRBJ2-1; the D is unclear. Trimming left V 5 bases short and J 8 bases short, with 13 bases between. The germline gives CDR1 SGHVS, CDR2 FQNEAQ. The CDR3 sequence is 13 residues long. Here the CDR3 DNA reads TGTGCCAGCAGCGGTACATCTCCCGATGAGCAGTTCTTC. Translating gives CASSGTSPDEQFF.

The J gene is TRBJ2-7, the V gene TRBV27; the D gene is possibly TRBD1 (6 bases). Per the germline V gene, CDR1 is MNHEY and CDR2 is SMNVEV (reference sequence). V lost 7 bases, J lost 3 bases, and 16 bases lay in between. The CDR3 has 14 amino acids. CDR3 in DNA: TGTGCCAGCAAACGCAGGGGTCCTTACTACGAGCAGTACTTC. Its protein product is CASKRRGPYYEQYF.

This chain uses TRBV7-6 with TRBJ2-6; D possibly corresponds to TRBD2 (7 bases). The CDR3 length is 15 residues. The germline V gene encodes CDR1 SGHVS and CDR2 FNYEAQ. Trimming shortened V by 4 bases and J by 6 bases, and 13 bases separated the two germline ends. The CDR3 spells CASSSFAGAANVLTF. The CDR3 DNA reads TGTGCCAGCAGCTCCTTTGCGGGGGCGGCCAACGTCCTGACTTTC.

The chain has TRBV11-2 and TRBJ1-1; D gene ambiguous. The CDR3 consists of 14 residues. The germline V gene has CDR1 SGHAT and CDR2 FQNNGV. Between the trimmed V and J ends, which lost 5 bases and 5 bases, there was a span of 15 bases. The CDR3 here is CASSADGGRTEAFF. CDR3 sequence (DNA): TGTGCCAGCAGCGCGGACGGTGGGAGGACTGAAGCTTTCTTT.

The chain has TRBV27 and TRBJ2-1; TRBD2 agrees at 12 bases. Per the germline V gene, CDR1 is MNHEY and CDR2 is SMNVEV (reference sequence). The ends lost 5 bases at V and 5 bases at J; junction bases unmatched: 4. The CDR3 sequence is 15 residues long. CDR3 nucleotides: TGTGCCAGCAGTAATCGACTAGCGGGAGACAATGAGCAGTTCTTC. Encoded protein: CASSNRLAGDNEQFF.

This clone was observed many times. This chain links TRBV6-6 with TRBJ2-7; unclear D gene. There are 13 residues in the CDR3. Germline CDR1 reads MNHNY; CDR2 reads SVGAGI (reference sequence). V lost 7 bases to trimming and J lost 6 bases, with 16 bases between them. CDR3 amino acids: CASIITPGAEQYF. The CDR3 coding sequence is TGTGCCAGCATTATTACCCCCGGAGCCGAGCAGTACTTC.

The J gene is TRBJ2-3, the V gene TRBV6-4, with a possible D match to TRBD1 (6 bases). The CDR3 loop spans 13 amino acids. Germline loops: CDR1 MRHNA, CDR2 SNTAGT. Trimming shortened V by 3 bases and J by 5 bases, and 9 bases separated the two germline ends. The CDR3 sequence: CASSELRGDTQYF. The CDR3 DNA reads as TGTGCCAGCAGTGAACTCAGGGGAGATACGCAGTATTTT.

The CDR3 bases are TGTGCCGGAGGACTAGCGCCAGATACGCAGTATTTT. Residues: CAGGLAPDTQYF. The chain uses TRBV2 and TRBJ2-3; 9 bases line up with TRBD2. This CDR3 has 12 amino acids. J was trimmed by 4 bases and V by 11 bases; bases with no gene match: 4. Looked up from germline, CDR1 is SNHLY and CDR2 is FYNNEI.

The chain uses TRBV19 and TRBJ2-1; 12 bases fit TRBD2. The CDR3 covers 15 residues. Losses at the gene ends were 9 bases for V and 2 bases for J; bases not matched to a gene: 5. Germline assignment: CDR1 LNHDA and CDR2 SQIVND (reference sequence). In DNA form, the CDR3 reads TGTGCCAGCCGCCGGACTAGCGGGACCTACAATGAGCAGTTCTTC. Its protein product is CASRRTSGTYNEQFF.

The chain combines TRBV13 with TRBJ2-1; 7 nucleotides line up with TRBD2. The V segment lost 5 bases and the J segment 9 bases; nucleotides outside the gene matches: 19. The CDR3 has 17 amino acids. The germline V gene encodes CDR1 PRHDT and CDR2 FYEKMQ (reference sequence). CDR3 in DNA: TGTGCCAGCAGCCCCCTCGGGGCTGCGGGAGAGTTCAGTGAGCAGTTCTTC. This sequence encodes CASSPLGAAGEFSEQFF.

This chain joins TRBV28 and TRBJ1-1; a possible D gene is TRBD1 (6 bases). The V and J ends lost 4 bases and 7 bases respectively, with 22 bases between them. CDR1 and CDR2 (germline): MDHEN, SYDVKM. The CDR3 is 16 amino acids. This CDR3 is CASSSPGGARTDEAFF. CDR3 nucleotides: TGTGCCAGCAGTTCTCCGGGGGGGGCCAGAACGGATGAAGCTTTCTTT.

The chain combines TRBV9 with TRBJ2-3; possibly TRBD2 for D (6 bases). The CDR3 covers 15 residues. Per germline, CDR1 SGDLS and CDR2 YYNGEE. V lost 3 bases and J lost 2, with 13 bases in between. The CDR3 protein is CASSAITSPTDTQYF. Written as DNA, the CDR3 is TGTGCCAGCAGCGCGATAACTAGCCCCACAGATACGCAGTATTTT.

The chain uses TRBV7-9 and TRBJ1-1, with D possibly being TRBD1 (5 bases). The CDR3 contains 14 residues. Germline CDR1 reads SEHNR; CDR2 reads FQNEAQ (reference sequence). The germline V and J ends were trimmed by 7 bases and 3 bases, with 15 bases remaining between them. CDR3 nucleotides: TGTGCCAGCAATTCCGGGGGACGGTACACTGAAGCTTTCTTT. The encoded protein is CASNSGGRYTEAFF.

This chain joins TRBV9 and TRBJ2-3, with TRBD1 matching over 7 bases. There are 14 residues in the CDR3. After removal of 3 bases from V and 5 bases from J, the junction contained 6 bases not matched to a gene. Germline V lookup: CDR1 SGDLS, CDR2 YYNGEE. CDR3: CASSADRLKDTQYF. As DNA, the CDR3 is TGTGCCAGCAGCGCGGACAGGCTCAAAGATACGCAGTATTTT.

CDR3 protein: CASSLELAGAHEQYF. CDR3 DNA: TGTGCCAGCAGCCTTGAACTAGCGGGAGCCCACGAGCAGTACTTC. The chain employs TRBV6-1 and TRBJ2-7; TRBD2 matches at 11 bases. The germline V gene has CDR1 MNHNS and CDR2 SASEGT. This CDR3 spans 15 amino acids. With V trimmed by 6 bases and J by 5 bases, 9 bases remained unmatched.

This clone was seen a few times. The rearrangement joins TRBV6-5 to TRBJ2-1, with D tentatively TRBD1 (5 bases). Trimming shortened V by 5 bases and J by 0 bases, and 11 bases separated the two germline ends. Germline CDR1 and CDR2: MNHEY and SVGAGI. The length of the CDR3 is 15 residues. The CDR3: CASSSDRPSYNEQFF. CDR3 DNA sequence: TGTGCCAGCAGTAGTGACAGACCCTCCTACAATGAGCAGTTCTTC.

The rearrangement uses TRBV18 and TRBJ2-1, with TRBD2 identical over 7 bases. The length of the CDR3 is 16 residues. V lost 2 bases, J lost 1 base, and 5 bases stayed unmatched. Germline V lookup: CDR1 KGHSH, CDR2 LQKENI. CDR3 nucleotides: TGTGCCAGCTCACCATTGCGGGAGTCATCCTACAATGAGCAGTTCTTC. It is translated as CASSPLRESSYNEQFF.

CDR3 sequence reads: CASSQEFGTAYEQYF. CDR3 bases: TGCGCCAGCAGCCAAGAATTCGGGACAGCCTACGAGCAGTACTTC. The chain employs TRBV4-3 and TRBJ2-7; 7 nucleotides match TRBD1. With 0 bases clipped from V and 2 bases from J, the junction kept 4 bases outside the gene matches. Germline V gene lookup returns CDR1 LGHNA and CDR2 YSLEER. The CDR3 spans 15 residues.

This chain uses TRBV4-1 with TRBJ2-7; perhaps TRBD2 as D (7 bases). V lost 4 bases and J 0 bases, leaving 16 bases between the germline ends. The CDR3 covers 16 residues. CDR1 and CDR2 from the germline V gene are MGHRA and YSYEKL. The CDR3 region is CASSPRDGGRSYEQYF. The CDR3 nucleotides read TGCGCCAGCAGCCCTAGGGACGGGGGGCGCTCCTACGAGCAGTACTTC.

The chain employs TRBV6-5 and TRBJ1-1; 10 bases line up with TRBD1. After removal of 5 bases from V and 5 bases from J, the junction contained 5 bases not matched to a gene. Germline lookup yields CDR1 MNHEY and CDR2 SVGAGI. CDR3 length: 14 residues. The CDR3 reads CASSIPGQGTEAFF. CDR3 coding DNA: TGTGCCAGCAGTATCCCGGGACAGGGGACTGAAGCTTTCTTT.

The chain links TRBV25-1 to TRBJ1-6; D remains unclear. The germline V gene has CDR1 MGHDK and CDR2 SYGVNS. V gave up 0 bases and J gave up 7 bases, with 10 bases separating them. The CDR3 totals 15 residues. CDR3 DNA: TGTGCCAGCAGTGAATATGCCGGGGAAAATTCACCCCTCCACTTT. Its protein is CASSEYAGENSPLHF.